This entry lists 6 T cell receptor beta chains sequenced from one sample in a study of identical twins (dated by TCRdb to the mid-2010s). The method behind the library was 5' RACE. The sample was run on an Illumina HiSeq 2000. TCRdb cleaned the public reads at Q25 with fastp, built clones with MiXCR and kept in-frame beta chains. Rows merge per CDR3 protein into single entries with the most common DNA and genes. The sample data list around 490,000 distinct CDR3 sequences, and roughly an eighth of these were observed just once. In total, the top ten clones hold approximately 1% of the sample. These data were also reused for a study on yellow fever vaccine responses in identical twins.

Sequencing was carried out using CD4+ T cells sorted from blood. These TCRs come from a young woman in good health.

This chain links TRBV12-3 or TRBV12-4 with TRBJ2-5, with a possible D match to TRBD1 (7 bases). The V end lost 8 bases, the J end lost 1 base, and 20 bases lay between the germline ends. The CDR3 covers 16 residues. CDR3: CASELLGGTVQETQYF. CDR3 nucleotides: TGTGCCAGCGAACTCCTCGGAGGGACAGTCCAAGAGACCCAGTACTTC.

The genes are TRBV3-1 and TRBJ2-3, with D hard to call. The germline V and J ends were trimmed by 4 bases and 2 bases, with 13 bases remaining between them. Per germline, CDR1 LGHDT and CDR2 YNNKEL (reference sequence). This CDR3 contains 15 residues. CDR3 amino acids: CASSPRGQNTDTQYF. The CDR3 bases are TGTGCCAGCAGCCCCCGTGGGCAGAACACAGATACGCAGTATTTT.

This clonotype showed up many times. The chain recombines TRBV29-1 with TRBJ2-7; a weak D match, TRBD1 (6 bases). V was cut by 4 bases and J by 1 base, with 20 bases left in between. The CDR3 loop spans 16 amino acids. Germline V gene data show CDR1 as SQVTM and CDR2 as ANQGSEA. The CDR3 DNA sequence: TGCAGCGTTGTGGGATTCGGGGACAAATTTTCCTACGAGCAGTACTTC. This encodes CSVVGFGDKFSYEQYF.

This clonotype was found a few times. The chain carries TRBV5-1 and TRBJ2-3; 15 nucleotides match TRBD2. V trimming: 6 bases; J trimming: 5 bases; junction bases outside the gene matches: 10. The CDR3 length is 17 residues. The germline V gene encodes CDR1 SGHRS and CDR2 YFSETQ. The chain's CDR3 is CASNMRTSGGAGDTQYF. DNA of the CDR3: TGCGCCAGCAACATGAGGACTAGCGGGGGGGCCGGAGATACGCAGTATTTT.

This clonotype was observed a handful of times. The chain has TRBV7-2 and TRBJ2-5, with 8 nucleotides matching TRBD1. The V gene end was trimmed by 1 base and the J gene end by 4 bases; junction bases not matched to a gene: 5. The CDR3 contains 15 residues. Per germline, CDR1 SGHTA and CDR2 FQGNSA. The CDR3 region has the DNA TGTGCCAGCAGCTTAGGCAGGGGGCTGAGAGAGACCCAGTACTTC. Its protein product is CASSLGRGLRETQYF.

Only a few counts were recorded for this clonotype. The chain links TRBV20-1 to TRBJ2-7; perhaps TRBD1 as D (6 bases). The CDR3 consists of 12 residues. CDR1 and CDR2 from the germline V gene are DFQATT and SNEGSKA (reference sequence). Trimming removed 5 bases from V and 6 bases from J, with 14 bases in between. This CDR3 reads CSARQVFAEQYF. The CDR3 DNA is TGCAGTGCTCGACAGGTGTTTGCCGAGCAGTACTTC.